These 6 T cell receptor beta chains were all obtained from the same sample, sequenced in a study of shared clonotypes between healthy human individuals. Generated by immunoSEQ multiplex PCR, the TCRdb table keeps only in-frame clones and is missing some. This table has about 700,000 clones, just over 90% appearing once. Positive CCR7 selection of CD45RO-negative cells yielded the naive CD8 cells, and terminally differentiated effector memory CD45RA+ cells were excluded. Sequencing was performed on naive CD8+ T cells sorted from blood. The source is a man aged 25-40 years in good health.

Note on this clone: This probably arose from a read error, given a far larger clone one base away. Other DNA sequences within the sample encode an identical CDR3. This chain uses TRBV7-9 with TRBJ2-1; D not certain. The CDR3 covers 12 residues. The V gene's germline CDR1 is SEHNR and CDR2 FQNEAQ (reference sequence). The germline V and J ends were trimmed by 5 bases and 3 bases, with 5 bases remaining between them. The CDR3 nucleotides are TGTGCCAGCAGCCCCGACTACAATGAGCAGTTCTTC. This translates into CASSPDYNEQFF.

V and J are TRBV5-1 and TRBJ2-3, with 9 bases identical to TRBD2. The CDR3 consists of 15 residues. Germline values: CDR1 SGHRS, CDR2 YFSETQ. V gave up 3 bases and J gave up 3 bases; unmatched junction bases: 5. The CDR3 reads CASSWVAGETDTQYF. The DNA for the CDR3 is TGCGCCAGCAGCTGGGTAGCGGGAGAAACAGATACGCAGTATTTT.

The chain employs TRBV15 and TRBJ2-3; 8 bases agree with TRBD2. The CDR3 length is 15 residues. The ends lost 4 bases at V and 5 bases at J; junction bases unmatched: 8. Germline V gives CDR1 LNHNV, CDR2 YYDKDF (reference sequence). The CDR3, as DNA: TGTGCCACCAGCATTAGCGGGAATATCGGAGATACGCAGTATTTT. Translation gives CATSISGNIGDTQYF.

V gene TRBV9 combines with J gene TRBJ2-2; possible D gene TRBD2, 6 bases. The CDR3 is 13 residues long. Germline CDR1 and CDR2: SGDLS and YYNGEE. With 3 bases removed from V and 5 bases from J, the gap between germline ends came to 8 bases. The CDR3 sequence: CASSDRGTGELFF. Written as DNA, the CDR3 is TGTGCCAGCAGCGACCGGGGGACCGGGGAGCTGTTTTTT.

The CDR3 DNA reads TGTGCCAGCAGCCCGGGACTAGACACAATGTACAATGAGCAGTTCTTC. It codes for CASSPGLDTMYNEQFF. V is TRBV5-4 and J is TRBJ2-1; 8 bases line up with TRBD2. J gave up 4 bases and V 4 bases, and 10 bases lay outside the gene matches. The CDR3 sequence is 16 residues long. Germline lookup yields CDR1 SGHNT and CDR2 YYREEE (reference sequence).

As for this clone: The same CDR3 arises from other DNA sequences in this sample as well. The CDR3, as DNA: TGTGCCAGCAGCTTAGTAGAGACCCAGTACTTC. Translating it yields CASSLVETQYF. The chain combines TRBV7-2 with TRBJ2-5; unclear D gene. This CDR3 contains 11 residues. Trimming left V 1 base short and J 4 bases short, with 1 base between. From germline, CDR1 is SGHTA and CDR2 FQGNSA. Based on the CDR3 plus reference TRBV7-2 and TRBJ2-5, the full variable domain is GAGVSQSPSNKVTEKGKDVELRCDPISGHTALYWYRQSLGQGLEFLIYFQGNSAPDKSGLPSDRFSAERTGGSVSTLTIQRTQQEDSAVYLCASSLVETQYFGPGTRLLVL.